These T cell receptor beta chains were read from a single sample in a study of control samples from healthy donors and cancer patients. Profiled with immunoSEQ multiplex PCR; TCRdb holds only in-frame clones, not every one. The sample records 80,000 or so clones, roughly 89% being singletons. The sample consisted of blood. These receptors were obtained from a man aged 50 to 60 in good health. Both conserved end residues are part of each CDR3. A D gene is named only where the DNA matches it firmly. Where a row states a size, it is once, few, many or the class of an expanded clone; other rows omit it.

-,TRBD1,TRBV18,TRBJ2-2,TGTGCCAGCTCACCACTACATCCGGGACAGGGCACCGGGGAGCTGTTTTTT,CASSPLHPGQGTGELFF
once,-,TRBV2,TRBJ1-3,TGTGCCAGCAGTTTTAGCAGAAACACCATATATTTT,CASSFSRNTIYF
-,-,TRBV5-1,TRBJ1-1,TGCGCCAGCAGCGGGGGGCGGACACCCACTGAAGCTTTCTTT,CASSGGRTPTEAFF
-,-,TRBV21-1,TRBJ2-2,TGTGCCAGCAGCAAAAGGGGACAGGAGATTCCCACCGGGGAGCTGTTTTTT,CASSKRGQEIPTGELFF
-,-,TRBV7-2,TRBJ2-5,TGTGCCAGCAGCCCTCCAACCCGACATCGGCAAGAGACCCAGTACTTC,CASSPPTRHRQETQYF
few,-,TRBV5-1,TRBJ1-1,TGCGCCAGCAGCAGCGATGCTGGGACGGTGGAAGCTTTCTTT,CASSSDAGTVEAFF
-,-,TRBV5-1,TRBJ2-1,TGCGCCAGCTTCCGCGGGGAGAGCTCCTACAATGAGCAGTTCTTC,CASFRGESSYNEQFF
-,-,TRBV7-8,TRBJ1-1,TGTGCCAGCAGCTTACTCGGACAGAACACTGAAGCTTTCTTT,CASSLLGQNTEAFF
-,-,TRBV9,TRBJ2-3,TGTGCCAGCAGCGTAGGACTGTACACAGATACGCAGTATTTT,CASSVGLYTDTQYF
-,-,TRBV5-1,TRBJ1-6,TGCGCCAGCAGAGTGGGGCAGGGGAATTATAATTCACCCCTCCACTTT,CASRVGQGNYNSPLHF
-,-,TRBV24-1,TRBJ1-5,TGTGCCACCGACGGAAGAGGCAGGGTCCAACTTAGCAATCAGCCCCAGCATTTT,CATDGRGRVQLSNQPQHF
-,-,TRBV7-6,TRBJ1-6,TGTGCCAGCAGCCTCTCCTCCTCCTATAATTCACCCCTCCACTTT,CASSLSSSYNSPLHF
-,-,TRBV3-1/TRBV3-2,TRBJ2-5,TGTGCCAGCAGCCAAGATACACAGCAGACCCAGTACTTC,CASSQDTQQTQYF
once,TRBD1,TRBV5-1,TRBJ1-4,TGCGCCAGCAGCCCGACGACAGGGGTTTATGAAAAACTGTTTTTT,CASSPTTGVYEKLFF
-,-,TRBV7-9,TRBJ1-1,TGTGCCAGCAGCTCCCCCGTACAATTTGAAGCTTTCTTT,CASSSPVQFEAFF
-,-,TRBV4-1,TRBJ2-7,TGCGCCAGCAGCCAAGGGGGGGGGCCCCACGAGCAGTACTTC,CASSQGGGPHEQYF
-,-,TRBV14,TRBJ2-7,TGTGCCAGCAGCCAAGGCGAGAGGCTCTACTTC,CASSQGERLYF
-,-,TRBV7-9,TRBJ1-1,TGTGCCAGCAGCTTTACAGGGCGGAACACTGAAGCTTTCTTT,CASSFTGRNTEAFF
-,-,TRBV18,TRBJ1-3,TGTGCCAGCTCACCTCAGGGAAGTGGAAACACCATATATTTT,CASSPQGSGNTIYF
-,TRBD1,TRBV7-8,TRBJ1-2,TGTGCCAGCAGCCCAACAGGGGGCGCCGGCTATGGCTACACCTTC,CASSPTGGAGYGYTF